The rows below give T cell receptor beta chains drawn from one sample of a study of blood T cell repertoires in COVID-19. TCRdb keeps only in-frame clones here, not all; method: immunoSEQ multiplex PCR. The sample lists some 80,000 clones, about 76% occurring once. The specimen was peripheral blood. These receptors were collected from a woman aged 80 or over with active or convalescent COVID-19. Each CDR3 is given with its conserved first and last residue. Fields, in order: V gene, D gene, J gene, clone size, CDR3 DNA, CDR3 protein. A D gene is named only where the DNA matches it firmly. Clone size appears in some rows only: once, few, many, or a class for an expanded clone.

TRBV19,.,TRBJ1-1,.,TGTGCCAGTAGTGCCATAGAAATGAACACTGAAGCTTTCTTT,CASSAIEMNTEAFF
TRBV6-2/TRBV6-3,.,TRBJ2-7,.,TGTGCCAGCAGTTACCTCGGGAGCTACGAGCAGTACTTC,CASSYLGSYEQYF
TRBV18,.,TRBJ1-2,few,TGTGCCAGCTCACCAAATCCAGACTCTAACTATGGCTACACCTTC,CASSPNPDSNYGYTF
TRBV20-1,.,TRBJ1-2,.,TGCAGTGCTAGTACAGGGAGAGGCTATGGCTACACCTTC,CSASTGRGYGYTF
TRBV6-6,.,TRBJ2-2,.,TGTGCCAGCAGTGACCCTCAGGGCGGCACCGGGGAGCTGTTTTTT,CASSDPQGGTGELFF
TRBV11-2,.,TRBJ1-5,.,TGTGCCAGCAGCTCCACGGACAGTAGCAATCAGCCCCAGCATTTT,CASSSTDSSNQPQHF
TRBV7-2,TRBD2,TRBJ2-2,.,TGTGCGAGCAAAGCGGGGGGTAACACCGGGGAGCTGTTTTTT,CASKAGGNTGELFF
TRBV19,TRBD1,TRBJ2-7,many,TGTGCCAGTAGTATAAGGGGGACAGGGCAATCCTACGAGCAGTACTTC,CASSIRGTGQSYEQYF
TRBV7-9,TRBD1,TRBJ1-2,.,TGTGCCAGCAGCCTCCTTACAGGGGTCGACGGCTACACCTTC,CASSLLTGVDGYTF
TRBV19,.,TRBJ1-2,.,TGTGCCAGTAGTATATCCGTCTATGGCTACACCTTC,CASSISVYGYTF
TRBV5-6,TRBD2,TRBJ2-3,.,TGTGCCAGCAGCCGGACTAGCGGGGGAACAGATACGCAGTATTTT,CASSRTSGGTDTQYF
TRBV30,.,TRBJ2-1,.,TGTGCCTGGCAGGGGGGCTACAATGAGCAGTTCTTC,CAWQGGYNEQFF
TRBV4-2,.,TRBJ1-1,.,TGTGCCAGCAGCCAAGAATCTGCAGGCAACACTGAAGCTTTCTTT,CASSQESAGNTEAFF
TRBV3-1/TRBV3-2,TRBD2,TRBJ2-7,.,TGTGCCAGCAGCCAAGAGAGCGAGGCTAGCGGGGGGTCGGTATTTGATAACTACGAGCAGTACTTC,CASSQESEASGGSVFDNYEQYF
TRBV9,.,TRBJ2-1,.,TGTGCCAGCAGCGTGGGAGAAGACTACAATGAGCAGTTCTTC,CASSVGEDYNEQFF
TRBV7-2,.,TRBJ1-2,.,TGTGCCAGCACCCAGGCCGCGGGGGTAGGCTACACCTTC,CASTQAAGVGYTF
TRBV5-1,TRBD1,TRBJ1-2,.,TGCGCCAGCAGCTTGGAGGTGACAGGGTATTCCTATGGCTACACCTTC,CASSLEVTGYSYGYTF
TRBV28,TRBD1,TRBJ2-7,.,TGTGCCAGCAGTTCCGGACAGGGGGCATTCTACGAGCAGTACTTC,CASSSGQGAFYEQYF
TRBV28,.,TRBJ1-5,.,TGTGCCAGCAGTCGGCCCCAGCATTTT,CASSRPQHF
TRBV20-1,TRBD1,TRBJ1-1,.,TGCAGTGCTAGTATTCCAATGGAGGGGGCTGTTGCTGAAGCTTTCTTT,CSASIPMEGAVAEAFF
TRBV7-2,.,TRBJ1-2,.,TGTGCCAGCAGCCCCCGGTGGGAGGGCTATGGCTACACCTTC,CASSPRWEGYGYTF
TRBV7-9,TRBD2,TRBJ2-3,.,TGTGCCAGCAGCCGGAGCGGGAACACAGATACGCAGTATTTT,CASSRSGNTDTQYF
TRBV28,.,TRBJ2-5,.,TGTGCCAGCAGTTTCTGGTCGGGAGAGGAGGGGTCGGGCGAGACCCAGTACTTC,CASSFWSGEEGSGETQYF
TRBV5-1,.,TRBJ2-7,few,TGCGCCAGCAGCTTCAGGGTAGTTTGGTTC,CASSFRVVWF
TRBV12-3/TRBV12-4,.,TRBJ1-2,.,TGTGCCAGCAGTTTAGCCGGGTACGGCTACACCTTC,CASSLAGYGYTF
TRBV5-1,.,TRBJ2-3,.,TGCGCCAGCGCCAGGGGCTCGGGCTTGTCTGGCACAGATACGCAGTATTTT,CASARGSGLSGTDTQYF
TRBV5-8,TRBD1,TRBJ2-2,.,TGTGCCAGCAGCTTGGGACAGGGGGCGCGGAACGGGGAGCTGTTTTTT,CASSLGQGARNGELFF
TRBV20-1,.,TRBJ2-7,.,TGCAGTGCTAGTAGACAGGGAGGCTACGAGCAGTACTTC,CSASRQGGYEQYF